The 27 T cell receptor beta chains below come from one sample, sequenced in a study of T cell responses to AZD1222 COVID-19 vaccine. Method: immunoSEQ multiplex PCR; TCRdb's copy keeps in-frame clones and lacks some. The table shows approximately 79,000 clones, with more than 70% occurring only once. The source material was peripheral blood, sampled on day 0 of AZD1222 vaccination. All receptors come from an adult in good health.

This chain links TRBV30 with TRBJ2-3, with D maybe TRBD2 (6 bases). Germline loops: CDR1 GTSNPN, CDR2 SVGIG (reference sequence). This CDR3 comprises 15 residues. V shed 1 base and J shed 5 bases, with 16 bases lying between them. The CDR3 DNA reads as TGTGCCTGGAGTGGTTCAGGAGGGATACTAGATACGCAGTATTTT. Protein sequence: CAWSGSGGILDTQYF.

The chain combines TRBV9 with TRBJ1-1; D may be TRBD1 (5 bases). CDR1 is SGDLS, CDR2 YYNGEE, per germline. The CDR3 is 14 amino acids. V was cut by 4 bases and J by 5 bases, with 15 bases left in between. The CDR3 spells CASSQGIASTEAFF. CDR3 nucleotide sequence: TGTGCCAGCAGCCAGGGTATAGCTTCGACTGAAGCTTTCTTT.

The V gene is TRBV3-1 (or the pseudogene TRBV3-2), the J gene TRBJ2-1, with 7 nucleotides matching TRBD1. This CDR3 is 15 amino acids long. Germline V lookup: CDR1 LGHDT, CDR2 YNNKEL (reference sequence). The J segment lost 3 bases and the V segment lost 2 bases, leaving 4 bases of the junction unmatched. CDR3 residues: CASSQIDRVYNEQFF. The CDR3, as DNA: TGTGCCAGCAGCCAAATTGACAGGGTCTACAATGAGCAGTTCTTC.

The chain couples TRBV19 to TRBJ2-5; a possible D gene is TRBD2 (5 bases). Trimming left V 8 bases short and J 4 bases short, with 14 bases between. The CDR3 contains 13 residues. CDR1 is LNHDA, CDR2 SQIVND, per germline (reference sequence). The CDR3 spells CASGPGMGETQYF. CDR3 bases: TGTGCCAGTGGCCCGGGGATGGGAGAGACCCAGTACTTC.

The V gene is TRBV6-5, the J gene TRBJ1-1, with D possibly matching TRBD1 (6 bases). Germline V gene lookup returns CDR1 MNHEY and CDR2 SVGAGI. Trimming stripped 6 bases from V and 0 bases from J, with 14 bases between. CDR3 length: 15 residues. CDR3 in DNA: TGTGCCAGCAGCCGCGGACAGAGCATGAACACTGAAGCTTTCTTT. Its translation: CASSRGQSMNTEAFF.

The V and J genes are TRBV19 and TRBJ1-6, with a weak D call TRBD1 (6 bases). V lost 3 bases to trimming and J lost 6 bases, with 12 bases between them. The CDR3 consists of 15 residues. Per germline, CDR1 LNHDA and CDR2 SQIVND (reference sequence). DNA of the CDR3: TGTGCCAGTAGTATTGACCAGGGGAGTAATTCACCCCTCCACTTT. This encodes CASSIDQGSNSPLHF.

V and J are TRBV10-3 and TRBJ2-1; D might be TRBD1 (6 bases). CDR1 is ENHRY, CDR2 SYGVKD, per germline. The CDR3 is 12 residues long. V dropped 11 bases and J dropped 6 bases, with 14 bases sitting between them. The CDR3 here is CAAKTGSNEQFF. DNA for the CDR3: TGTGCCGCTAAAACAGGGTCCAATGAGCAGTTCTTC.

V gene TRBV19 combines with J gene TRBJ1-1; no definite D call. With 4 bases removed from V and 4 bases from J, the gap between germline ends came to 13 bases. Germline assignment: CDR1 LNHDA and CDR2 SQIVND (reference sequence). The CDR3 covers 14 residues. The CDR3: CASSTTAAGTEAFF. Here the CDR3 DNA reads TGTGCCAGTAGTACGACCGCGGCGGGCACTGAAGCTTTCTTT.

The V gene is TRBV6-4, the J gene TRBJ2-2, with D possibly matching TRBD1 (5 bases). The CDR3 has 14 amino acids. Trimming took off 4 bases at V and 0 bases at J, with 6 bases between the two ends. From germline, CDR1 is MRHNA and CDR2 SNTAGT. The CDR3 coding sequence is TGTGCCAGCAGTGCACAGGCGAACACCGGGGAGCTGTTTTTT. Protein: CASSAQANTGELFF.

J is TRBJ2-3 and V is TRBV20-1, with D unresolved. The ends were cut back, 4 bases at V and 6 bases at J, with 8 bases in the middle. CDR3 length equals 11 residues. CDR1 and CDR2 (germline): DFQATT, SNEGSKA (reference sequence). CDR3 DNA sequence: TGCAGTGCTACTTTGGTGGATACGCAGTATTTT. This translates into CSATLVDTQYF.

This clone came up once. V is TRBV2 and J is TRBJ1-4, with 8 nucleotides matching TRBD1. Unmatched junction bases numbered 20, after V lost 11 bases and J lost 6 bases. Germline CDR1 is SNHLY and CDR2 is FYNNEI. This CDR3 has 17 amino acids. The CDR3 nucleotides read TGTGCCTCCGCGGGGAGGACAGGGCCAATAAGGGATGAAAAACTGTTTTTT. This sequence encodes CASAGRTGPIRDEKLFF.

The chain recombines TRBV15 with TRBJ1-4, with no clear D. Germline loops: CDR1 LNHNV, CDR2 YYDKDF (reference sequence). V was cut by 1 base and J by 8 bases, with 8 bases left in between. CDR3 size: 13 residues. The CDR3 DNA sequence: TGTGCCACCAGCAGAGCGGGGAGCGAAAAACTGTTTTTT. Protein: CATSRAGSEKLFF.

This sequence joins TRBV19 and TRBJ1-2; no clear D. The V end lost 0 bases, the J end lost 4 bases, and 12 bases lay between the germline ends. Germline values: CDR1 LNHDA, CDR2 SQIVND (reference sequence). The CDR3 is made up of 15 amino acids. For the CDR3, the DNA is TGTGCCAGTAGTATAGATCTATCCGGGATCTATGGCTACACCTTC. Protein sequence: CASSIDLSGIYGYTF.

The chain has TRBV2 and TRBJ2-5; tentatively, D is TRBD1 (6 bases). V dropped 4 bases and J dropped 4 bases, with 13 bases sitting between them. The germline V gene encodes CDR1 SNHLY and CDR2 FYNNEI. This CDR3 has 14 amino acids. The CDR3: CASSGGIGGETQYF. CDR3 nucleotide sequence: TGTGCCAGCAGTGGTGGGATAGGGGGAGAGACCCAGTACTTC.

The chain has TRBV6-1 and TRBJ1-5, with D hard to call. The CDR3 extends over 18 amino acids. Trimming removed 3 bases from V and 2 bases from J, with 20 bases in between. CDR1 MNHNS and CDR2 SASEGT come from the germline V gene. CDR3: CASSDAGGPSWGNQPQHF. For the CDR3, the DNA is TGTGCCAGCAGTGACGCTGGAGGTCCATCGTGGGGCAATCAGCCCCAGCATTTT.

V and J are TRBV12-3 or TRBV12-4 and TRBJ1-2; D not certain. The CDR3 is 12 amino acids. Deletions cut 4 bases from V and 6 bases from J, with 9 bases between. The CDR3 nucleotides are TGTGCCAGCAGTTCCCGCTACAATGGCTACACCTTC. Its protein product is CASSSRYNGYTF.

This clone was seen a single time. The CDR3 region is CASTEGAGYGYTF. The CDR3 nucleotides are TGCGCCAGCACGGAGGGCGCGGGCTATGGCTACACCTTC. This chain uses TRBV5-1 with TRBJ1-2; no reliable D call. Germline loops: CDR1 SGHRS, CDR2 YFSETQ. The length of the CDR3 is 13 residues. V lost 6 bases, J lost 4 bases, and 13 bases lay in between.

This chain links TRBV5-4 with TRBJ2-7, with D possibly being TRBD2 (6 bases). V lost 2 bases and J lost 1, with 13 bases in between. The CDR3 totals 15 residues. Germline-derived CDR1 and CDR2 are SGHNT and YYREEE (reference sequence). The CDR3 sequence: CASSFGRGNSYEQYF. CDR3 bases: TGTGCCAGCAGCTTTGGGCGGGGTAATTCCTACGAGCAGTACTTC.

The rearrangement uses TRBV21-1 and TRBJ2-5; TRBD2 is the table's D call, not checked against the DNA. TRBV21-1 is a pseudogene segment. This CDR3 has 17 amino acids. CDR3 nucleotide sequence: TGTGCCAGCAGCAACCCTAGCGGGGGAGATTACCAAGAGACCCAGTACTTC. Residues: CASSNPSGGDYQETQYF.

This clone was counted once. V gene TRBV28 combines with J gene TRBJ2-6; tentatively, D is TRBD1 or TRBD2 (5 bases each). This CDR3 region has 16 residues. Germline V gene lookup returns CDR1 MDHEN and CDR2 SYDVKM. The V gene lost 8 bases and the J gene lost 2 bases, with 16 bases spanning the gap. CDR3 protein: CASEGPGLAGANVLTF. In DNA form, the CDR3 reads TGTGCCAGCGAGGGGCCGGGCCTTGCTGGGGCCAACGTCCTGACTTTC.

The V and J genes are TRBV6-5 and TRBJ2-5; TRBD2 matches 9 bases. Germline V gene lookup returns CDR1 MNHEY and CDR2 SVGAGI. Unmatched junction bases numbered 8, after V lost 7 bases and J lost 5 bases. CDR3 length: 14 amino acids. CDR3: CASKMGLAGETQYF. The CDR3 DNA reads as TGTGCCAGCAAGATGGGACTAGCAGGCGAGACCCAGTACTTC.

In nucleotides, the CDR3 is TGTGCCAGCAGCTTGACTAGCGGGACGATCTACGAGCAGTACTTC. It yields the protein CASSLTSGTIYEQYF. V is TRBV7-2 and J is TRBJ2-7; 11 nucleotides match TRBD2. The J segment lost 3 bases and the V segment lost 3 bases, leaving 4 bases of the junction unmatched. This CDR3 region has 15 residues. CDR1 is SGHTA, CDR2 FQGNSA, per germline.

The chain is built from TRBV5-1 and TRBJ1-2, with TRBD1 matching 7 bases. The CDR3 loop spans 14 amino acids. J was trimmed by 8 bases and V by 4 bases; bases with no gene match: 11. In germline, CDR1 is SGHRS, CDR2 YFSETQ. The DNA for the CDR3 is TGCGCCAGCAGCCAGTTAGGGACAGAGGGAGGCTACACCTTC. Amino acids: CASSQLGTEGGYTF.

This sequence joins TRBV9 and TRBJ2-1, with 8 bases lining up with TRBD2. The J segment lost 4 bases and the V segment lost 3 bases, leaving 6 bases of the junction unmatched. Germline V gives CDR1 SGDLS, CDR2 YYNGEE. This CDR3 spans 15 amino acids. In DNA, the CDR3 is TGTGCCAGCAGCGCGAGACTAGCGCAGTACAATGAGCAGTTCTTC. Protein product: CASSARLAQYNEQFF.

This clone has a handful of counts. This chain connects TRBV18 to TRBJ2-7, with TRBD1 as a possible D gene (6 bases). V dropped 3 bases and J dropped 6 bases, with 12 bases sitting between them. CDR1 is KGHSH, CDR2 LQKENI, per germline. CDR3 size: 13 residues. The CDR3 region has the DNA TGTGCCAGCTCACCCGCGGAAGGGGGCGAGCAGTACGTC. Its protein product is CASSPAEGGEQYV.

The rearrangement joins TRBV21-1 to TRBJ2-7. TRBV21-1 is a listed pseudogene. The CDR3 has 14 amino acids. The CDR3 nucleotides read TGTGCCAGCAGCCCGTCCAATCACTCCTACGAGCAGTACTTC. Its protein is CASSPSNHSYEQYF.

The V and J genes are TRBV19 and TRBJ2-5, with unresolved D. This CDR3 is built from 10 residues. V lost 3 bases, J lost 6 bases, and 2 bases lay in between. Germline lookup yields CDR1 LNHDA and CDR2 SQIVND (reference sequence). The chain's CDR3 is CASSIKTQYF. The CDR3 DNA follows: TGTGCCAGTAGTATCAAGACCCAGTACTTC.